This T cell receptor beta chain is drawn from a study of PD-1 blockade in classical Hodgkin lymphoma. Study results and limitations: The origin of the repertoire differences remains undefined, with disease activity or prior therapy as possible causes. Lower baseline TCR diversity was reported for newly diagnosed patients than for healthy donors.

J was trimmed by 1 base and V by 4 bases; bases with no gene match: 3. This CDR3 contains 15 residues. Germline CDR1 is MNHEY and CDR2 is SMNVEV (reference sequence). In this sample, this clone turned up a few times. No antigen is known for it. Time point of the sample: newly diagnosed, previously untreated cHL patient sample. Researchers used newly diagnosed, untreated classical Hodgkin lymphoma PBMCs for comparison. Measured with immunoSEQ multiplex PCR; TCRdb has only the in-frame clones, and not every one. Of fewer than 90,000 clones in the sample, more than 85% were seen once. The genes are TRBV27 and TRBJ2-7; 11 positions agree with TRBD2. The TCR originated in a human donor with classical Hodgkin lymphoma. The material sequenced was peripheral blood mononuclear cells (PBMCs). The CDR3 DNA follows: TGTGCCAGCAGTTCGAGACTAGCGGGGTCCTACGAGCAGTACTTC. Translated: CASSSRLAGSYEQYF.